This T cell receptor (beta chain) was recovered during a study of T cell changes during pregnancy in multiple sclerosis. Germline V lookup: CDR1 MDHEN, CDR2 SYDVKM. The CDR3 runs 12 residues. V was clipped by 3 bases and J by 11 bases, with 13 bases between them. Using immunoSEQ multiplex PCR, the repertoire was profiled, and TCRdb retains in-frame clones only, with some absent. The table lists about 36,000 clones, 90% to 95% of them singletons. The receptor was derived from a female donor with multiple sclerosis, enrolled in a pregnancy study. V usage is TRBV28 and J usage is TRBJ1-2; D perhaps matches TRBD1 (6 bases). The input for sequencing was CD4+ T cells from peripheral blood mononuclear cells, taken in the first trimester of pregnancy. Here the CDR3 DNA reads TGTGCCAGCAGTTTGATTGAGGGGGGGTACACCTTC. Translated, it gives CASSLIEGGYTF.